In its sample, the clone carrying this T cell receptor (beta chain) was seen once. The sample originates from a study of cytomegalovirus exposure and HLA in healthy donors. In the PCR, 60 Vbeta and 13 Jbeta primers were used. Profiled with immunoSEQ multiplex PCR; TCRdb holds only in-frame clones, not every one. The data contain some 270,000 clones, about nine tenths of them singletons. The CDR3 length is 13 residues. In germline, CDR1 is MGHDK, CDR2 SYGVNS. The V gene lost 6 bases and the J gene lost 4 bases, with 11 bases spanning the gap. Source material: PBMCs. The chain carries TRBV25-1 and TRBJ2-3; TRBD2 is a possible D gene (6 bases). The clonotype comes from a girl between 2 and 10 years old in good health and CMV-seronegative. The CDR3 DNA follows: TGTGCCAGCAGAGGGGCGGGATCAGATACGCAGTATTTT. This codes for CASRGAGSDTQYF.